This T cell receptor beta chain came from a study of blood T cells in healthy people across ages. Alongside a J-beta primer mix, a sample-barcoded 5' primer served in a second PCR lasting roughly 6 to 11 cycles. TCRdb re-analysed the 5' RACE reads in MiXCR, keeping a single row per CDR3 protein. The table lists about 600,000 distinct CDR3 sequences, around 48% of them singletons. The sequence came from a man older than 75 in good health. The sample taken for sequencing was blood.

The chain's CDR3 is CASTNPGSLPSYNEQFF. CDR3 DNA: TGTGCCAGCACCAACCCAGGATCCCTCCCCTCCTACAATGAGCAGTTCTTC. The J gene is TRBJ2-1, the V gene TRBV2; the D is unclear. The CDR3 is 17 residues long. CDR1 is SNHLY and CDR2 is FYNNEI in the germline V gene. V lost 7 bases and J 0 bases, leaving 19 bases between the germline ends.